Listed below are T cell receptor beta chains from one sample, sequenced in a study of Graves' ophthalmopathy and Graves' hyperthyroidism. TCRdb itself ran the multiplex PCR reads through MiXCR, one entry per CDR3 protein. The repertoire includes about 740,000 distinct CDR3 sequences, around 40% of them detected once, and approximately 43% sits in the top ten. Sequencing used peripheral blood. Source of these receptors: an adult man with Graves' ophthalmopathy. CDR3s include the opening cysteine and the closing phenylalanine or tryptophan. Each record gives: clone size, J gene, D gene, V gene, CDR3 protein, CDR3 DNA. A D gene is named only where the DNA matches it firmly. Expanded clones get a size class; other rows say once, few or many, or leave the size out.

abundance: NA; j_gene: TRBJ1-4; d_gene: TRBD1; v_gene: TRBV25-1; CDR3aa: CASRGDSFGEKLFF; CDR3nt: TGTGCCAGCAGGGGGGACAGTTTCGGCGAAAAACTGTTTTTT
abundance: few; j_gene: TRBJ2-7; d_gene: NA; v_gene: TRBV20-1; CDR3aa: CSARDRGGLAYEQYF; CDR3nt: TGCAGTGCTAGAGATCGTGGGGGCCTCGCCTACGAGCAGTACTTC
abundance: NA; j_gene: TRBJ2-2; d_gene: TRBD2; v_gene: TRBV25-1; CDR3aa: CASSRGLAGGELFF; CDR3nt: TGTGCCAGCAGCCGGGGACTAGCCGGCGGGGAGCTGTTTTTT
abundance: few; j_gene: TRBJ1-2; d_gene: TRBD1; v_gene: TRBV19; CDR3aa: CASSNSWTGYGYTF; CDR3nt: TGTGCCAGTAGTAACTCCTGGACAGGGTATGGCTACACCTTC
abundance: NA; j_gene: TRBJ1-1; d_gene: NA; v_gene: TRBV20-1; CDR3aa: CSAIPIAGGDTEAFF; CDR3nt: TGCAGTGCTATTCCGATAGCGGGGGGGGACACTGAAGCTTTCTTT
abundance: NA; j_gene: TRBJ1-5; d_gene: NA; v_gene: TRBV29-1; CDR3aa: CSVKGHINQPQHF; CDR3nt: TGCAGCGTGAAGGGACACATCAATCAGCCCCAGCATTTT
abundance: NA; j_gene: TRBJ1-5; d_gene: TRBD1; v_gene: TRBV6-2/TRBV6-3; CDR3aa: CASRSTGLEMSNQPQHF; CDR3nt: TGTGCCAGCAGGTCGACAGGGTTGGAGATGAGCAATCAGCCCCAGCATTTT
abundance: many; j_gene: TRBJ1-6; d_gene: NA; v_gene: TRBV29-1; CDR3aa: CSVIQGPNSPLHF; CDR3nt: TGCAGCGTGATTCAGGGGCCAAATTCACCCCTCCACTTT
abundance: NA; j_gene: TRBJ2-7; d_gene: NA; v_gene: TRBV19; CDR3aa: CASSIDRNYEQYF; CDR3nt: TGTGCCAGTAGTATCGACAGGAACTACGAGCAGTACTTC
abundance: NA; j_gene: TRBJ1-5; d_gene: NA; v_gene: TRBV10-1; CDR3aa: CASSWTATVYQPQHF; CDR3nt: TGCGCCAGCAGTTGGACCGCGACCGTGTATCAGCCCCAGCATTTT
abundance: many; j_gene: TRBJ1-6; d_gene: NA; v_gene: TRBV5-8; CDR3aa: CASSFLDPGSPLHF; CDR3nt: TGTGCCAGCAGCTTCCTTGATCCGGGCTCACCCCTCCACTTT
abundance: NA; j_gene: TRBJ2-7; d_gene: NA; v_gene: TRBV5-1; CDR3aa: CASSLEVGRRSGEQYF; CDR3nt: TGCGCCAGCAGCTTGGAGGTGGGGCGGAGATCGGGCGAGCAGTACTTC
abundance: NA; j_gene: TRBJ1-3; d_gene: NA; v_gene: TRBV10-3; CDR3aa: CAISLAGEHGYTIYF; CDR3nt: TGTGCCATCAGTCTTGCAGGGGAGCATGGCTACACCATATATTTT
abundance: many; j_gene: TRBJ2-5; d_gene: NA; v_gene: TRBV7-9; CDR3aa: CASAGPQETQYF; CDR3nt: TGTGCCAGTGCGGGACCCCAAGAGACCCAGTACTTC
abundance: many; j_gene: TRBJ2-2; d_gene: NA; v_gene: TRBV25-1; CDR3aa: CASSGDSNTGELFF; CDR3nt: TGTGCCAGCAGTGGTGACAGTAACACCGGGGAGCTGTTTTTT
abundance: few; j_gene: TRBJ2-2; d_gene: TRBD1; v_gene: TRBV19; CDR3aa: CASNDRGVGTGELFF; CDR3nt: TGTGCCAGTAACGACAGGGGGGTAGGGACCGGGGAGCTGTTTTTT
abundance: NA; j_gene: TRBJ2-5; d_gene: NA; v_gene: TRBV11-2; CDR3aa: CASSAGPRSGLPETQYF; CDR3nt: TGTGCCAGCAGCGCGGGCCCTAGGTCAGGACTACCAGAGACCCAGTACTTC
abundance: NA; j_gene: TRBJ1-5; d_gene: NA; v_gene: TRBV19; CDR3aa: CASTESGQNQPQHF; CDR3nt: TGTGCCAGTACCGAGTCAGGGCAAAATCAGCCCCAGCATTTT